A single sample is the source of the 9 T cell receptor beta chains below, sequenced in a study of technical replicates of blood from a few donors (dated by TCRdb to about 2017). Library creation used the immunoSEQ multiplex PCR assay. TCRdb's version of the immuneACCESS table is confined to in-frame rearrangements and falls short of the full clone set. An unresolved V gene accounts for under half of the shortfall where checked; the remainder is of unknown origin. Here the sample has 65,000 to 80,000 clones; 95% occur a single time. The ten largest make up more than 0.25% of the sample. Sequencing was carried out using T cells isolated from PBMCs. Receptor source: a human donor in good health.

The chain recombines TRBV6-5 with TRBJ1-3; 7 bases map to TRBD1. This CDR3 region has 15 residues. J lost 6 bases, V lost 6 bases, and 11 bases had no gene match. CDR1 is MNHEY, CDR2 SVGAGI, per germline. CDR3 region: CASRTGQGTLNTIYF. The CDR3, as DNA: TGTGCCAGCAGGACAGGGCAGGGGACCTTAAACACCATATATTTT.

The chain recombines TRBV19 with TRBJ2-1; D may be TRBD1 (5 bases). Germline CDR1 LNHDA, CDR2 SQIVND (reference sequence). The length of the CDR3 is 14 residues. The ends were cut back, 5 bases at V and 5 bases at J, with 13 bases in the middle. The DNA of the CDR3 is TGTGCCAGTAGTCCCGAGGACAACCACAATGAGCAGTTCTTC. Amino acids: CASSPEDNHNEQFF.

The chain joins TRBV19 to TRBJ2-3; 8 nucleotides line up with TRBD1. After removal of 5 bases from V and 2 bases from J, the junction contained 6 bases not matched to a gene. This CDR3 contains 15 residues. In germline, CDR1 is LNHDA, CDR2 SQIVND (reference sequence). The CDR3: CASSWGQANTDTQYF. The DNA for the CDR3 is TGTGCCAGTAGTTGGGGACAGGCTAACACAGATACGCAGTATTTT.

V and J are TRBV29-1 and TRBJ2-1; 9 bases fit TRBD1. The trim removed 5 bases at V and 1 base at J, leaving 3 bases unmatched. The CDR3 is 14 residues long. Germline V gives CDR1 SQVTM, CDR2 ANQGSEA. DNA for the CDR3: TGCAGCGTTTCCGGGACAGGGTCCTACAATGAGCAGTTCTTC. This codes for CSVSGTGSYNEQFF.

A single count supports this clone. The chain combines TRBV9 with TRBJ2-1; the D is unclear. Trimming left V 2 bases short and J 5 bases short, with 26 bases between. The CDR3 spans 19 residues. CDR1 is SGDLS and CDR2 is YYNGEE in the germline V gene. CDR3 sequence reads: CASSVEIDWRRKGNNEQFF. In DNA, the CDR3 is TGTGCCAGCAGCGTCGAAATAGACTGGCGACGAAAAGGAAACAATGAGCAGTTCTTC.

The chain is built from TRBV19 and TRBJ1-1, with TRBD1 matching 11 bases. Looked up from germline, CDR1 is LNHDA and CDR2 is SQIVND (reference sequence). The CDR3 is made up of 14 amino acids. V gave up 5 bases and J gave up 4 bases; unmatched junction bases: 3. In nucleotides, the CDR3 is TGTGCCAGTAGTCCAGGGACAGGGGGCACTGAAGCTTTCTTT. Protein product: CASSPGTGGTEAFF. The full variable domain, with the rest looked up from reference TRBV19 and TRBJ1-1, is DGGITQSPKYLFRKEGQNVTLSCEQNLNHDAMYWYRQDPGQGLRLIYYSQIVNDFQKGDIAEGYSVSREKKESFPLTVTSAQKNPTAFYLCASSPGTGGTEAFFGQGTRLTVV.

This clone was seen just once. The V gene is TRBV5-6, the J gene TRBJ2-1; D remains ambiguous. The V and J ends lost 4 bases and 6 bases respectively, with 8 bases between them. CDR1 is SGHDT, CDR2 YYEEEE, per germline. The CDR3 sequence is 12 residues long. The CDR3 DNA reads TGTGCCAGCAGCCCCAAGCTCAATGAGCAGTTCTTC. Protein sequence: CASSPKLNEQFF.

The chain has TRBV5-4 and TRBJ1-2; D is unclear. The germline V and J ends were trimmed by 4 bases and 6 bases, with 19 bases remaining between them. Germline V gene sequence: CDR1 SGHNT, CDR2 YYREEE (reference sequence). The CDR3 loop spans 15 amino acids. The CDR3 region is CASSDPGSRSNGYTF. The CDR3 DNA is TGTGCCAGCAGCGACCCGGGAAGCAGGTCCAATGGCTACACCTTC.

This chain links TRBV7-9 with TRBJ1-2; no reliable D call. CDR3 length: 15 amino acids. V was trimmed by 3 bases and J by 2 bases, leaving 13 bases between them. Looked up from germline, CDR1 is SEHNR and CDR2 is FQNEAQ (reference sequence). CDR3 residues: CASSFAAGENYGYTF. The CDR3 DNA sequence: TGTGCCAGCAGCTTCGCTGCAGGCGAAAACTATGGCTACACCTTC.